Below are 31 T cell receptor beta chains sequenced from a single sample in a study of human T cells and chemical hapten exposure. TCRdb re-called the RACE reads through MiXCR, storing one row per CDR3 protein. The table shows about 74,000 distinct CDR3 sequences, with 12% to 15% occurring only once. Time point defined: pre-sensitization, week 0. Indicated treatment: therapeutic diphenylcyclopropenone sensitization with weekly scalp DPC. Here the sequenced sample was whole blood, taken in connection with sensitization to the hapten diphenylcyclopropenone (DPC). Receptors originate from a woman aged 45-65 years with alopecia areata. Some clones in this sample may be carry-over from other donors' samples.

This clonotype was counted ten times or more. This sequence joins TRBV29-1 and TRBJ1-1, with 10 bases identical to TRBD1. Germline V lookup: CDR1 SQVTM, CDR2 ANQGSEA. This CDR3 has 13 amino acids. J lost 10 bases, V lost 0 bases, and 5 bases had no gene match. CDR3 DNA: TGCAGCGTTGAAGAAGACAGGGGGCTTCTAGCTTTCTTT. It is translated as CSVEEDRGLLAFF.

This clonotype has only a few counts. This chain joins TRBV28 and TRBJ1-5, with D unresolved. The length of the CDR3 is 11 residues. Germline CDR1 is MDHEN and CDR2 is SYDVKM. Trimming took off 5 bases at V and 11 bases at J, with 10 bases between the two ends. This CDR3 reads CASSLHRSQHF. The CDR3 DNA sequence: TGTGCCAGCAGTCTACATCGGTCCCAGCATTTT.

The V call is TRBV7-8, the J call TRBJ2-1, with TRBD1 identical over 9 bases. Germline V gene lookup returns CDR1 SGHVS and CDR2 FQNEAQ. Trimming took 5 bases from V and 7 from J; bases not matched to a gene: 6. There are 14 residues in the CDR3. CDR3 bases: TGTGCCAGCAGCATCCGGGACAGGGTAAATGAGCAGTTCTTC. Protein: CASSIRDRVNEQFF.

In this sample, this clonotype turned up a few times. The chain couples TRBV28 to TRBJ2-2; D is uncertain. Trimming took 2 bases from V and 5 from J, leaving 6 bases between them. The germline V gene encodes CDR1 MDHEN and CDR2 SYDVKM. CDR3 size: 13 residues. The CDR3 sequence: CASSLVGTGELFF. The CDR3 DNA follows: TGTGCCAGCAGTTTAGTTGGTACCGGGGAGCTGTTTTTT. The full variable domain, rest sourced from reference TRBV28 and TRBJ2-2, is DVKVTQSSRYLVKRTGEKVFLECVQDMDHENMFWYRQDPGLGLRLIYFSYDVKMKEKGDIPEGYSVSREKKERFSLILESASTNQTSMYLCASSLVGTGELFFGEGSRLTVL.

This clonotype was seen a few times. This rearrangement joins TRBV23-1 to TRBJ2-4; perhaps D is TRBD1 or TRBD2 (5 bases each). TRBV23-1 counts as an open reading frame of uncertain function. The CDR3 has 19 residues. V was trimmed by 1 base and J by 0 bases, leaving 19 bases between them. The CDR3 DNA reads as TGCGCCAGCAGTCAATGGGAGCGCAGGGCCTACCTAGCCAAAAACATTCAGTACTTC. This translates into CASSQWERRAYLAKNIQYF.

This clonotype showed up just a few times. This rearrangement joins TRBV2 to TRBJ2-2, with D possibly matching TRBD2 (5 bases). The CDR3 totals 17 residues. The germline V and J ends were trimmed by 3 bases and 9 bases, with 23 bases remaining between them. Germline-derived CDR1 and CDR2 are SNHLY and FYNNEI. The CDR3 nucleotides read TGTGCCAGCAGTGAGAACCCCGGGGTTCCCATGGGAAGGGAGCTGTTTTTT. Encoded protein: CASSENPGVPMGRELFF.

This clonotype has just a few counts. The chain has TRBV20-1 and TRBJ2-7; tentative D call: TRBD1 (6 bases). Per germline, CDR1 DFQATT and CDR2 SNEGSKA (reference sequence). The CDR3 runs to 15 residues. The V end lost 2 bases, the J end lost 4 bases, and 18 bases lay between the germline ends. CDR3 region: CSARPGVEYGYEQYF. CDR3 in DNA: TGCAGTGCTAGACCAGGGGTCGAGTATGGATACGAGCAGTACTTC.

A few counts support this clonotype. Written as DNA, the CDR3 is TGTGCCAGCAGGTCCCAGGGGGCAATCGGGGAGCTGTTTTTT. This codes for CASRSQGAIGELFF. This chain joins TRBV5-8 and TRBJ2-2; 8 nucleotides agree with TRBD1. CDR1 SGHTS and CDR2 YDEGEE come from the germline V gene. Germline trimming cut 5 bases from V and 7 bases from J; bases unmatched to any gene: 7. The CDR3 loop spans 14 amino acids. Looking up the rest from reference TRBV5-8 and TRBJ2-2 gives the full variable domain: EAGVTQSPTHLIKTRGQQATLRCSPISGHTSVYWYQQALGLGLQFLLWYDEGEERNRGNFPPRFSGRQFPNYSSELNVNALELEDSALYLCASRSQGAIGELFFGEGSRLTVL.

This clonotype was observed a few times. The chain has TRBV30 and TRBJ1-6; D might be TRBD1 (6 bases). Germline V gene sequence: CDR1 GTSNPN, CDR2 SVGIG (reference sequence). V was shortened by 4 bases and J by 9 bases, with 19 bases between the two germline ends. The CDR3 length is 15 residues. DNA for the CDR3: TGTGCCTGGACCAAACAGGGAATGGTGGGTTCACCCCTCCACTTT. Residues: CAWTKQGMVGSPLHF.

The CDR3 sequence is CAISESDRGSGANVLTF. CDR3 nucleotide sequence: TGTGCCATCAGTGAGTCCGACAGGGGATCTGGGGCCAACGTCCTGACTTTC. The rearrangement joins TRBV10-3 to TRBJ2-6, with 8 bases lining up with TRBD1. V lost 0 bases, J lost 1 base, and 2 bases stayed unmatched. The germline CDR1 and CDR2 sequences are ENHRY and SYGVKD. The CDR3 has 17 amino acids.

In its sample, this clonotype was seen a few times. The chain recombines TRBV4-2 with TRBJ2-1; D might be TRBD1 or TRBD2, each matching 5 bases. This CDR3 is built from 15 residues. V gave up 6 bases and J gave up 6 bases, with 18 bases separating them. The germline V gene has CDR1 LGHNA and CDR2 YNFKEQ. For the CDR3, the DNA is TGTGCCAGCAGTCCCGGGACGGCTCCAGTCAATGAGCAGTTCTTC. This translates into CASSPGTAPVNEQFF.

There are a few counts of this clonotype. The rearrangement joins TRBV21-1 to TRBJ2-7; the table assigns TRBD2, which was not confirmed against the DNA. TRBV21-1 is a known pseudogene. This CDR3 spans 16 amino acids. CDR3 in amino acids: CASSKGSGRGSYEQYF. The CDR3 nucleotides are TGTGCCAGCAGCAAAGGGAGCGGGAGGGGGTCCTACGAGCAGTACTTC.

This clonotype was seen a handful of times. V gene TRBV2 combines with J gene TRBJ2-3; D is unresolved. The germline CDR1 and CDR2 sequences are SNHLY and FYNNEI. The CDR3 extends over 15 amino acids. V was clipped by 6 bases and J by 1 base, with 14 bases between them. CDR3 sequence (DNA): TGTGCCAGCAGCGCCTACGGAATAGGCACAGATACGCAGTATTTT. Translated, it gives CASSAYGIGTDTQYF.

The gene calls are TRBV4-1 and TRBJ1-6; no firm D call. The length of the CDR3 is 16 residues. V lost 0 bases, J lost 0 bases, and 6 bases lay in between. Looked up from germline, CDR1 is MGHRA and CDR2 is YSYEKL. The CDR3 region has the DNA TGCGCCAGCAGCCAAGATCCCTACTCCTATAATTCACCCCTCCACTTT. Translating it yields CASSQDPYSYNSPLHF.

Notes on this clonotype: A much larger clone differs from this one at a single base, so this may be a read error. The final CDR3 position lacks the conserved phenylalanine or tryptophan, pointing to a likely read error. The V call is TRBV10-3, the J call TRBJ1-1, with D unresolved. CDR1 and CDR2 (germline): ENHRY, SYGVKD. Trimming stripped 6 bases from V and 3 bases from J, with 14 bases between. This CDR3 has 14 residues. As DNA, the CDR3 is TGTGCCATCAGGCCGGAGGGTAGGGACACTGAAGCTTTCTCT. It codes for CAIRPEGRDTEAFS.

This chain links TRBV7-2 with TRBJ2-7; a weak D match, TRBD2 (6 bases). The CDR3 is 13 residues long. The V and J ends lost 1 base and 6 bases respectively, with 10 bases between them. CDR1 and CDR2 from the germline V gene are SGHTA and FQGNSA. CDR3 residues: CASSLVSGGEQYF. The CDR3 DNA reads as TGTGCCAGCAGCTTAGTTAGCGGCGGCGAGCAGTACTTC.

This clonotype has just a few counts. The chain uses TRBV6-2 or TRBV6-3 and TRBJ2-5; 9 nucleotides align to TRBD2. V trimming: 0 bases; J trimming: 0 bases; junction bases outside the gene matches: 2. The CDR3 has 16 amino acids. Looked up from germline, CDR1 is MNHEY and CDR2 is SVGEGT. The CDR3 DNA is TGTGCCAGCAGTTACTCGGGACTAGCCCACCAAGAGACCCAGTACTTC. Its translation is CASSYSGLAHQETQYF.

The chain uses TRBV3-1 and TRBJ2-7; D may be TRBD2 (5 bases). V was trimmed by 4 bases and J by 5 bases, leaving 12 bases between them. This CDR3 has 13 amino acids. The V gene's germline CDR1 is LGHDT and CDR2 YNNKEL (reference sequence). CDR3 loop: CASSLAGRHEQYF. DNA of the CDR3: TGTGCCAGCAGCCTCGCGGGTAGGCACGAGCAGTACTTC.

There are many counts of this clonotype. The J gene is TRBJ2-1, the V gene TRBV28; TRBD2 aligns across 9 bases. The germline V gene encodes CDR1 MDHEN and CDR2 SYDVKM. The CDR3 runs to 12 residues. V was pared by 5 bases and J by 13 bases, with 6 bases of the junction left unmatched. The CDR3 region has the DNA TGTGCCAGCAGTGTCGGCGGGAGGGCCCAGTTCTTC. Protein: CASSVGGRAQFF.

This clonotype turned up a few times. The V and J genes are TRBV3-1 and TRBJ2-7; perhaps TRBD2 as D (5 bases). The CDR3 is made up of 13 amino acids. CDR1 and CDR2 from the germline V gene are LGHDT and YNNKEL (reference sequence). Trimming took 4 bases from V and 5 from J, leaving 12 bases between them. CDR3 residues: CASSLAGSHEQYF. For the CDR3, the DNA is TGTGCCAGCAGCCTCGCGGGTAGCCACGAGCAGTACTTC.

This clonotype occurred many times. The chain combines TRBV5-6 with TRBJ2-1, with D possibly being TRBD1 (6 bases). Germline lookup yields CDR1 SGHDT and CDR2 YYEEEE. The CDR3 spans 12 residues. The ends were cut back, 4 bases at V and 8 bases at J, with 10 bases in the middle. CDR3 nucleotides: TGTGCCAGCAGCCTACAGGGTTATGAGCAGTTCTTC. This gives the protein CASSLQGYEQFF.

This chain links TRBV12-3 or TRBV12-4 with TRBJ2-3; D uncertain. The J call may be wrong; the DNA end is better matched by TRBJ1-5. This CDR3 is built from 13 residues. Written as DNA, the CDR3 is TGTGCCAGCAAACCTTTCCTCCAGAGAACGCAGCATTTT. Amino acid sequence: CASKPFLQRTQHF.

This clonotype was counted only a few times. The chain employs TRBV2 and TRBJ2-7; D unclear. The CDR3 is made up of 13 amino acids. Germline CDR1 and CDR2: SNHLY and FYNNEI. V was pared by 1 base and J by 1 base, with 5 bases between. CDR3 loop: CASSEDRSYEQYF. The CDR3 nucleotides read TGTGCCAGCAGTGAAGATAGATCCTACGAGCAGTACTTC. Drawing the rest from reference TRBV2 and TRBJ2-7, the complete variable domain is EPEVTQTPSHQVTQMGQEVILRCVPISNHLYFYWYRQILGQKVEFLVSFYNNEISEKSEIFDDQFSVERPDGSNFTLKIRSTKLEDSAMYFCASSEDRSYEQYFGPGTRLTVT.

This clonotype was detected many times. The genes are TRBV29-1 and TRBJ2-1, with D perhaps given as TRBD1 or TRBD2 (6 bases each). The CDR3 spans 15 residues. CDR1 and CDR2 from the germline V gene are SQVTM and ANQGSEA. V lost 1 base, J lost 7 bases, and 17 bases lay in between. The CDR3 sequence is CSVEGLQGGWNEQFF. DNA of the CDR3: TGCAGCGTTGAAGGTCTACAGGGAGGTTGGAATGAGCAGTTCTTC.

This clonotype occurred a few times. J is TRBJ2-1 and V is TRBV20-1; 9 bases map to TRBD1. J gave up 10 bases and V 3 bases, and 7 bases lay outside the gene matches. Germline CDR1 and CDR2: DFQATT and SNEGSKA (reference sequence). This CDR3 region has 13 residues. The CDR3 coding sequence is TGCAGTGCTAGGGGGACAGGGAACGGGGAGCAGTTCTTC. Its translation: CSARGTGNGEQFF.

At least ten counts were recorded for this clonotype. This chain connects TRBV5-4 to TRBJ2-2; 10 bases map to TRBD1. CDR1 SGHNT and CDR2 YYREEE come from the germline V gene (reference sequence). The CDR3 length is 16 residues. J gave up 4 bases and V 4 bases, and 7 bases lay outside the gene matches. Here the CDR3 reads CASSRGTGVRTGELFF. CDR3 DNA: TGTGCCAGCAGCCGGGGGACAGGGGTTCGCACCGGGGAGCTGTTTTTT.

This clonotype came up a few times. This chain joins TRBV7-7 and TRBJ2-5; D is perhaps TRBD1 (6 bases). Germline V CDR1 and CDR2: SSHAT, FNYEAQ (reference sequence). The CDR3 runs to 13 residues. The V gene lost 5 bases and the J gene lost 3 bases, with 10 bases spanning the gap. CDR3 DNA sequence: TGTGCCAGCAGCCCCAGGGGTAAAGAGACCCAGTACTTC. Its protein product is CASSPRGKETQYF.

This chain connects TRBV23-1 to TRBJ2-7, with TRBD2 as a possible D gene (5 bases). TRBV23-1 carries the ORF label, with uncertain function. The V gene lost 5 bases and the J gene lost 2 bases, with 13 bases spanning the gap. The CDR3 spans 14 residues. The CDR3 nucleotides are TGCGCCAGCAGTACGGCGGGCGCACCCTACGAGCAGTACTTC. Its protein product is CASSTAGAPYEQYF.

Only a few counts were recorded for this clonotype. CDR3 region: CASSLQGQAEQAFF. The CDR3 nucleotides are TGCGCCAGCAGCCTTCAGGGACAGGCAGAACAAGCTTTCTTT. The chain joins TRBV10-2 to TRBJ1-1; 8 nucleotides line up with TRBD1. Trimming removed 6 bases from V and 9 bases from J; junction bases left unmatched: 12. CDR3 length equals 14 residues. Germline-derived CDR1 and CDR2 are WSHSY and SAAADI.

This clonotype came up a few times. J is TRBJ1-1 and V is TRBV30; the D gene is possibly TRBD1 (6 bases). The V end was cut by 4 bases, the J end by 4 bases, with 13 bases between. This CDR3 comprises 13 residues. Per germline, CDR1 GTSNPN and CDR2 SVGIG (reference sequence). Here the CDR3 reads CAWKKQGGTEAFF. CDR3 in DNA: TGTGCCTGGAAAAAACAGGGCGGCACTGAAGCTTTCTTT.

The chain has TRBV12-3 or TRBV12-4 and TRBJ2-5, with D possibly being TRBD1 or TRBD2 (5 bases each). V was trimmed by 7 bases and J by 3 bases, leaving 9 bases between them. This CDR3 is built from 12 residues. The CDR3 loop reads CASNRGEETQYF. The CDR3 nucleotides are TGTGCCAGCAATCGAGGGGAAGAGACCCAGTACTTC.